Listed below are T cell receptor beta chains from one sample, sequenced in a study of blood T cell repertoires in COVID-19. Sequenced by immunoSEQ multiplex PCR; TCRdb stores in-frame clones only, minus some. The sample includes some 80,000 clones, 70% to 90% of them seen just once. The sample taken for sequencing was peripheral blood. Source of these receptors: a human donor in a cohort sampled during active COVID-19. Both conserved end residues are part of each CDR3. Each record gives: V gene, J gene, clone size, D gene, CDR3 protein, CDR3 DNA. D genes are given only for firm matches. Clone size is given for some rows only: seen once, a few or many times, or a class if the clone is expanded.

>TRBV7-9|TRBJ2-7|.|TRBD2
CASSPRSGKYEQYF
TGTGCCAGCAGCCCCCGTAGCGGGAAATACGAGCAGTACTTC
>TRBV19|TRBJ2-6|.|.
CASILSGANVLTF
TGTGCCAGTATTCTTTCTGGGGCCAACGTCCTGACTTTC
>TRBV27|TRBJ1-1|.|TRBD1
CASRHGTGTGGTEAFF
TGTGCCAGCAGACACGGGACAGGGACCGGGGGCACTGAAGCTTTCTTT
>TRBV14|TRBJ2-3|.|TRBD2
CASSHSVAGEDTQYF
TGTGCCAGCAGCCACTCTGTAGCGGGAGAAGATACGCAGTATTTT
>TRBV3-1/TRBV3-2|TRBJ1-5|.|TRBD1
CASGLTGDQPQHF
TGTGCCAGCGGACTGACAGGGGATCAGCCCCAGCATTTT
>TRBV19|TRBJ2-2|.|.
CASQKPGFLTGELFF
TGTGCCAGTCAGAAGCCGGGTTTCCTAACCGGGGAGCTGTTTTTT
>TRBV7-9|TRBJ2-3|.|TRBD2
CASTLAGADTDTQYF
TGTGCCAGCACCCTAGCGGGGGCCGACACAGATACGCAGTATTTT
>TRBV19|TRBJ1-1|once|.
CASSISGIVSEAFF
TGTGCCAGTAGTATCTCGGGGATAGTCTCTGAAGCTTTCTTT
>TRBV4-1|TRBJ2-1|.|TRBD2
CASSQGLADTVSYNEQFF
TGCGCCAGCAGCCAGGGACTAGCGGACACTGTATCCTACAATGAGCAGTTCTTC
>TRBV7-7|TRBJ2-3|.|.
CASSFGGGRGDTQYF
TGTGCCAGCAGCTTCGGCGGCGGGCGTGGGGATACGCAGTATTTT
>TRBV7-9|TRBJ2-3|.|.
CASTNTGADTQYF
TGTGCCAGCACCAATACCGGGGCAGATACGCAGTATTTT
>TRBV12-3/TRBV12-4|TRBJ1-1|few|TRBD1
CASSSGQGEAFF
TGTGCCAGCAGCTCAGGACAGGGGGAAGCTTTCTTT
>TRBV4-1|TRBJ2-5|.|.
CASSQVGLGQETQYF
TGCGCCAGCAGCCAAGTAGGACTGGGTCAAGAGACCCAGTACTTC
>TRBV18|TRBJ2-7|.|TRBD1
CASSFDRALTYEQYF
TGTGCCAGCTCATTCGACAGGGCCCTAACCTACGAGCAGTACTTC
>TRBV7-2|TRBJ1-3|.|.
CASSLRGSSGNTIYF
TGTGCCAGCAGCTTGAGGGGGTCCTCTGGAAACACCATATATTTT
>TRBV6-2/TRBV6-3|TRBJ2-2|once|TRBD2
CASSLRGGRSPTGELFF
TGTGCCAGCAGCCTCCGGGGGGGCCGATCGCCTACCGGGGAGCTGTTTTTT
>TRBV6-6|TRBJ1-5|few|.
CASSPEGRGISNQPQHF
TGTGCCAGCAGTCCAGAAGGTAGGGGTATTAGCAATCAGCCCCAGCATTTT
>TRBV12-3/TRBV12-4|TRBJ2-5|.|.
CASSQGIETQYF
TGTGCCAGCAGTCAGGGGATCGAGACCCAGTACTTC
>TRBV10-1|TRBJ1-6|.|TRBD1
CASSRTGDSPLHF
TGCGCCAGCAGTAGGACAGGGGATTCACCCCTCCACTTT
>TRBV5-1|TRBJ2-3|once|TRBD1
CASSLGQGLGTDTQYF
TGCGCCAGCAGCTTGGGACAGGGGCTAGGCACAGATACGCAGTATTTT
>TRBV5-4|TRBJ2-7|.|.
CASSSPGVSSYEQYF
TGTGCCAGCAGCTCCCCCGGGGTGAGCTCCTACGAGCAGTACTTC
>TRBV15|TRBJ2-4|.|TRBD1
CATSRDLTGGAGNIQYF
TGTGCCACCAGCAGAGACTTGACAGGGGGCGCGGGGAACATTCAGTACTTC
>TRBV6-2/TRBV6-3|TRBJ1-5|.|.
CASSPNREGQPQHF
TGTGCCAGCAGCCCCAACAGGGAGGGTCAGCCCCAGCATTTT